These T cell receptor beta chains were read from a single sample in a study of OX40 agonist ivuxolimab in advanced cancers. The table came from immunoSEQ multiplex PCR; TCRdb's copy has only in-frame clones and leaves some out. The sample has 70,000 to 95,000 clones; around 84% are singletons. Sequenced material: CD4+ or CD8+ T cells sorted from blood, taken in a trial of the OX40 agonist ivuxolimab. These receptors came from an adult with an advanced solid tumor such as melanoma, head and neck, liver or kidney cancer. CDR3s include the opening cysteine and the closing phenylalanine or tryptophan. The D gene is left open where the match is weak. Clone size appears in some rows only: once, few, many, or a class for an expanded clone.

clone_size	v_call	j_call	d_call	cdr3_aa	cdr3_nt
NA	TRBV6-6	TRBJ1-2	NA	CASSNGSGYTF	TGTGCCAGCAGCAACGGGAGTGGCTACACCTTC
NA	TRBV7-2	TRBJ1-2	TRBD1	CASSADRFGYGYTF	TGTGCCAGCAGCGCGGACAGGTTTGGCTATGGCTACACCTTC
once	TRBV7-2	TRBJ2-5	TRBD2	CASSALGSGGAETQYF	TGTGCCAGCAGCGCCCTTGGGAGCGGGGGGGCTGAGACCCAGTACTTC
NA	TRBV4-1	TRBJ2-3	TRBD2	CASSQRLAGKEDTQYF	TGCGCCAGCAGCCAACGGCTAGCGGGAAAAGAGGATACGCAGTATTTT
NA	TRBV12-5	TRBJ1-1	NA	CASGGGKRTGKAFF	TGTGCTAGTGGTGGGGGAAAGCGCACTGGGAAAGCTTTCTTT
NA	TRBV11-2	TRBJ2-7	NA	CASSWGGKAYEQYF	TGTGCCAGCAGCTGGGGGGGCAAAGCCTACGAGCAGTACTTC
NA	TRBV11-3	TRBJ1-1	NA	CASSFGQTEAFF	TGTGCCAGCAGCTTCGGGCAGACAGAAGCTTTCTTT
NA	TRBV7-2	TRBJ2-5	NA	CASSPGRAQYF	TGTGCCAGCAGCCCAGGTCGGGCCCAGTACTTC
few	TRBV4-2	TRBJ2-3	NA	CASSQDLSTDTQYF	TGTGCCAGCAGCCAAGATTTGAGCACAGATACGCAGTATTTT
NA	TRBV7-2	TRBJ2-5	TRBD1	CASSPGTGVETQYF	TGTGCCAGCAGCCCGGGGACAGGGGTAGAGACCCAGTACTTC
once	TRBV19	TRBJ2-3	TRBD1	CASTPTGWADTQYF	TGTGCCAGTACCCCGACAGGGTGGGCAGATACGCAGTATTTT
NA	TRBV9	TRBJ2-3	NA	CASSVGGPDTQYF	TGTGCCAGCAGCGTAGGGGGGCCTGATACGCAGTATTTT
NA	TRBV5-8	TRBJ2-3	TRBD2	CASSSGTSGTDTQYF	TGTGCCAGCAGCTCTGGGACTAGCGGCACAGATACGCAGTATTTT
NA	TRBV15	TRBJ1-1	NA	CATSRDRGEAFF	TGTGCCACCAGCAGAGATCGCGGTGAAGCTTTCTTT
NA	TRBV6-6	TRBJ1-1	NA	CASIQWGAEGEAFF	TGTGCCAGCATCCAATGGGGGGCGGAGGGTGAAGCTTTCTTT
NA	TRBV4-3	TRBJ2-2	TRBD2	CASSQGRRGGTGELFF	TGCGCCAGCAGCCAGGGGCGGCGCGGGGGAACCGGGGAGCTGTTTTTT
NA	TRBV28	TRBJ1-1	TRBD1	CASSPRTGKAFF	TGTGCCAGCAGCCCAAGGACAGGGAAAGCTTTCTTT
NA	TRBV19	TRBJ1-4	NA	CASSYRPSRQSGEKLFF	TGTGCCAGTAGTTACCGACCTTCACGACAGTCGGGGGAAAAACTGTTTTTT
NA	TRBV5-8	TRBJ1-1	NA	CASSLGRGHSEAFF	TGTGCCAGCAGCTTAGGGCGGGGGCATTCTGAAGCTTTCTTT
NA	TRBV5-6	TRBJ1-1	TRBD1	CASSRQGGTEAFF	TGTGCCAGCAGCCGACAGGGAGGGACTGAAGCTTTCTTT
NA	TRBV19	TRBJ1-2	TRBD1	CASSTRQGGGYTF	TGTGCCAGTAGTACTCGACAGGGGGGCGGCTACACCTTC
NA	TRBV7-9	TRBJ1-3	NA	CASSLGLDTIYF	TGTGCCAGCAGCCTAGGACTGGACACCATATATTTT
NA	TRBV10-3	TRBJ2-1	TRBD1	CAISDSRQGVGEQFF	TGTGCCATCAGTGATTCTAGACAGGGCGTGGGTGAGCAGTTCTTC
NA	TRBV27	TRBJ2-2	TRBD2	CASSPGLAGVTTRELFF	TGTGCCAGCAGTCCGGGACTAGCGGGGGTGACCACCAGGGAGCTGTTTTTT
NA	TRBV7-3	TRBJ2-1	NA	CASSLSEGEQFF	TGTGCCAGCAGCCTTTCCGAGGGTGAGCAGTTCTTC
NA	TRBV7-9	TRBJ2-2	NA	CASSFGLGRLANAGELFF	TGTGCCAGCAGCTTTGGCCTCGGACGGTTAGCGAATGCCGGGGAGCTGTTTTTT
once	TRBV7-2	TRBJ1-5	NA	CASSLRQVEQPQHF	TGTGCCAGCAGCTTGCGACAGGTAGAACAGCCCCAGCATTTT